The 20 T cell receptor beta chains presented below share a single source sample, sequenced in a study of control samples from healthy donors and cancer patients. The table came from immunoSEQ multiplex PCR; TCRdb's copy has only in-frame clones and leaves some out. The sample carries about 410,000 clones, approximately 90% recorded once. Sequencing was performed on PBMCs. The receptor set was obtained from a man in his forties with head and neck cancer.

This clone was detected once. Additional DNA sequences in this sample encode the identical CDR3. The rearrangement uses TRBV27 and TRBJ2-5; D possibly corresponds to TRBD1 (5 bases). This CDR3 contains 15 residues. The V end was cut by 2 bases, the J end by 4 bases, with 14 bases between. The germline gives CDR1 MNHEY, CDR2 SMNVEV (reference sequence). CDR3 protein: CASSLTTGVGETQYF. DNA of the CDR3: TGTGCCAGCAGTTTAACCACAGGTGTGGGAGAGACCCAGTACTTC.

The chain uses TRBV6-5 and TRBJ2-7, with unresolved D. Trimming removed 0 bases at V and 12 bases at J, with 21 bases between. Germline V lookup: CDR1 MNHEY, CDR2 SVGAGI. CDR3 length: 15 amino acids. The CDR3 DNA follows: TGTGCCAGCAGTTACTCTGGCGGATCCGACACGCGACGGTACTTC. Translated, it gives CASSYSGGSDTRRYF.

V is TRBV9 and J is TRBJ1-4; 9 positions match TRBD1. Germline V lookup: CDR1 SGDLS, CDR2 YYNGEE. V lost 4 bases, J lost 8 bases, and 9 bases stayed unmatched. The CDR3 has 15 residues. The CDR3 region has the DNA TGTGCCAGCAGCTTTACCGGGACAGGGAGCGAAAAACTGTTTTTT. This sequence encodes CASSFTGTGSEKLFF.

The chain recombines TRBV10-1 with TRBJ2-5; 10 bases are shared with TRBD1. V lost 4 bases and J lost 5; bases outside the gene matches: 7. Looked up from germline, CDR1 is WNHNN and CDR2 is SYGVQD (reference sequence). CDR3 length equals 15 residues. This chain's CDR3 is CASSGRDRGLETQYF. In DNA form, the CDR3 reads TGCGCCAGCAGTGGCCGGGACAGGGGTTTGGAGACCCAGTACTTC.

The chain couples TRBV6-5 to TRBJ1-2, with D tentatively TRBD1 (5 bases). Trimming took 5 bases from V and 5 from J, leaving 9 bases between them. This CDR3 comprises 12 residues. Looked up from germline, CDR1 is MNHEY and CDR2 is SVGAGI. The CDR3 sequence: CASSLQGYGYTF. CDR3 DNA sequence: TGTGCCAGCAGTCTCCAGGGTTATGGCTACACCTTC.

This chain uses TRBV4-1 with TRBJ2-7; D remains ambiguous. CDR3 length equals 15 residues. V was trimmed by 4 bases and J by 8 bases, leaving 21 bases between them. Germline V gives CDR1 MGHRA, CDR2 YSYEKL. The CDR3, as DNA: TGCGCCAGCAGCCTGGCGGCCGTACTACCTACGAAGCAGTACTTC. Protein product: CASSLAAVLPTKQYF.

The CDR3 protein is CASSHGLYGNFYGYTF. CDR3 sequence (DNA): TGCGCCAGCAGCCACGGGCTCTACGGCAACTTCTATGGCTACACCTTC. The chain has TRBV4-3 and TRBJ1-2; no definite D call. CDR1 and CDR2 (germline): LGHNA, YSLEER. This CDR3 comprises 16 residues. Trimming removed 3 bases at V and 4 bases at J, with 18 bases between.

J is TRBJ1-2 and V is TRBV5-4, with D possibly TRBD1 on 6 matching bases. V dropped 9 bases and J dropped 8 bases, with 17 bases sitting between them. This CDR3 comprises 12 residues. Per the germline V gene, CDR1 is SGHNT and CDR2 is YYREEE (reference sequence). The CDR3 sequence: CAIPRGAGGYTF. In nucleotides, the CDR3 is TGTGCCATCCCAAGGGGGGCCGGGGGCTACACCTTC.

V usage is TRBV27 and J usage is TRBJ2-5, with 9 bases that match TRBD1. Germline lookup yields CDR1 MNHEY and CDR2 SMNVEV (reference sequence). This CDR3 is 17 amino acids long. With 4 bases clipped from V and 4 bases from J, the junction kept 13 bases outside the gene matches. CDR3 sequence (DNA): TGTGCCAGCAGTTCCCTAGGGACAGGGAGGGGTCCAGAGACCCAGTACTTC. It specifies CASSSLGTGRGPETQYF.

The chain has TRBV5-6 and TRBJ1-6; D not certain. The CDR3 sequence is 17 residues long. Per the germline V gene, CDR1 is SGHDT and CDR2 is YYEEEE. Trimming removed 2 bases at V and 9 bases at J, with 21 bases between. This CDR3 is CASSFRLQQGRSSPLHF. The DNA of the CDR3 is TGTGCCAGCAGCTTCCGGCTACAACAAGGACGTAGTTCACCCCTCCACTTT.

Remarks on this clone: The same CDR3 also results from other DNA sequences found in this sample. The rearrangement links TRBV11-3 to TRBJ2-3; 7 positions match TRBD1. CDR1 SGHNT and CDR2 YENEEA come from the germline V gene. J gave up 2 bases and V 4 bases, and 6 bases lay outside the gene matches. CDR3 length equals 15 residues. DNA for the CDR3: TGTGCCAGCAGCTCCCGAACAGGGGACACAGATACGCAGTATTTT. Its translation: CASSSRTGDTDTQYF. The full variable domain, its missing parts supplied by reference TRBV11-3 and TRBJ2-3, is EAGVVQSPRYKIIEKKQPVAFWCNPISGHNTLYWYLQNLGQGPELLIRYENEEAVDDSQLPKDRFSAERLKGVDSTLKIQPAELGDSAVYLCASSSRTGDTDTQYFGPGTRLTVL.

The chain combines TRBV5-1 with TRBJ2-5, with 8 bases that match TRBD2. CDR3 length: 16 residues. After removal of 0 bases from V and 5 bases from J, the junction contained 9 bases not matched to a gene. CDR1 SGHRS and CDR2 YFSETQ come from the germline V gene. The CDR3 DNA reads TGCGCCAGCAGCTTGGCGGCCAGCGGGGGTGGCGAGACCCAGTACTTC. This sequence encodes CASSLAASGGGETQYF.

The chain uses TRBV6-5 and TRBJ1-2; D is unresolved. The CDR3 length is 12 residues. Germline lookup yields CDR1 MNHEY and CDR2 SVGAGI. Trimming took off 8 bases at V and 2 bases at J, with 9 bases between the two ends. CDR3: CASCGENYGYTF. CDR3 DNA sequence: TGTGCCAGCTGCGGGGAAAACTATGGCTACACCTTC.

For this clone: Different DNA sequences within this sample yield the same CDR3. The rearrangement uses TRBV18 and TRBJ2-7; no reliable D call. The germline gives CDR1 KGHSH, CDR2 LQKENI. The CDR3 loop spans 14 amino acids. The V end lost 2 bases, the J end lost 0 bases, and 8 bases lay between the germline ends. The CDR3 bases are TGTGCCAGCTCACCAAGTGTCACCTCCTACGAGCAGTACTTC. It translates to CASSPSVTSYEQYF.

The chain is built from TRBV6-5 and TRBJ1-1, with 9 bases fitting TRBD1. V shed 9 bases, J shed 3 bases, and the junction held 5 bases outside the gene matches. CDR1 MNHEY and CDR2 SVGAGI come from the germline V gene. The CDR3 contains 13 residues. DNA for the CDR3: TGTGCCAGTACAGGGGGCGCGTACACTGAAGCTTTCTTT. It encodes CASTGGAYTEAFF.

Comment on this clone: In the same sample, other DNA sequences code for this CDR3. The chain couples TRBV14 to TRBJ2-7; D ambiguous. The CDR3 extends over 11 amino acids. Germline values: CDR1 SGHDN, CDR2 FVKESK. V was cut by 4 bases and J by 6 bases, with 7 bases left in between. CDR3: CASSPGIEQYF. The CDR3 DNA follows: TGTGCCAGCAGCCCAGGTATCGAGCAGTACTTC.

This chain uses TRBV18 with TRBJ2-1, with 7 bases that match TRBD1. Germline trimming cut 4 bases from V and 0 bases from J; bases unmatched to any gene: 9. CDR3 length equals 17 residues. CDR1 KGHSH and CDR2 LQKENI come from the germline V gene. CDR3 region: CASSRPGTESSYNEQFF. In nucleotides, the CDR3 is TGTGCCAGCTCACGACCAGGGACAGAGAGCTCCTACAATGAGCAGTTCTTC.

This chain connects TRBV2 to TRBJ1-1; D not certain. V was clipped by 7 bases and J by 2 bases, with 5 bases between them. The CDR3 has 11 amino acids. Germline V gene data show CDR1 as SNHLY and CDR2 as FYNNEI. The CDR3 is CASKANTEAFF. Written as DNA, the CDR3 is TGTGCCAGCAAAGCCAACACTGAAGCTTTCTTT.

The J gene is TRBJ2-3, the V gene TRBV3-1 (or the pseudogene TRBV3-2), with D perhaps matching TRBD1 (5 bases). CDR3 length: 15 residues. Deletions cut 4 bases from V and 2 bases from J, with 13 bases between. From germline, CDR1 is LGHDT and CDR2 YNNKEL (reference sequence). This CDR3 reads CASSPGHDNTDTQYF. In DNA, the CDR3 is TGTGCCAGCAGCCCCGGACACGATAACACAGATACGCAGTATTTT.

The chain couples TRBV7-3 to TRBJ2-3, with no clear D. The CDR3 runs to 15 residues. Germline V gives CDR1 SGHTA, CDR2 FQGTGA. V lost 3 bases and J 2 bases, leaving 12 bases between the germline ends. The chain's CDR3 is CASSFLPGSTDTQYF. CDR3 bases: TGTGCCAGCAGCTTTCTCCCCGGATCCACAGATACGCAGTATTTT.